This entry concerns a single TCR beta chain. The antigen is not known. The data were produced by immunoSEQ multiplex PCR, yet TCRdb's version contains in-frame clones alone and is incomplete. Among 60,000 to 70,000 clones listed, roughly 89% were seen once. This specimen belongs to a study of OX40 agonist ivuxolimab in advanced cancers. On the study more broadly: In this cohort, patients received ivuxolimab, an agonistic anti-OX40 (CD134) antibody. Patients with hepatocellular carcinoma, melanoma, renal cell or head and neck cancer made up the dose-escalation patients.

The germline V gene encodes CDR1 SGDLS and CDR2 YYNGEE. Trimming pared 4 bases from V and 8 bases from J, leaving 15 bases between. The CDR3 totals 13 residues. Whole-study results and caveats: Expanded clones were, on average, more numerous among CD8+ T cells than CD4+.

The V and J genes are TRBV9 and TRBJ1-2; maybe TRBD1 (6 bases). This specimen was CD4+ or CD8+ T cells sorted from blood, taken in a trial of the OX40 agonist ivuxolimab. This clonotype originated in an adult with an advanced solid tumor such as melanoma, head and neck, liver or kidney cancer. CDR3: CASSMTGGEGYTF. CDR3 nucleotides: TGTGCCAGCAGCATGACAGGTGGGGAAGGCTACACCTTC.